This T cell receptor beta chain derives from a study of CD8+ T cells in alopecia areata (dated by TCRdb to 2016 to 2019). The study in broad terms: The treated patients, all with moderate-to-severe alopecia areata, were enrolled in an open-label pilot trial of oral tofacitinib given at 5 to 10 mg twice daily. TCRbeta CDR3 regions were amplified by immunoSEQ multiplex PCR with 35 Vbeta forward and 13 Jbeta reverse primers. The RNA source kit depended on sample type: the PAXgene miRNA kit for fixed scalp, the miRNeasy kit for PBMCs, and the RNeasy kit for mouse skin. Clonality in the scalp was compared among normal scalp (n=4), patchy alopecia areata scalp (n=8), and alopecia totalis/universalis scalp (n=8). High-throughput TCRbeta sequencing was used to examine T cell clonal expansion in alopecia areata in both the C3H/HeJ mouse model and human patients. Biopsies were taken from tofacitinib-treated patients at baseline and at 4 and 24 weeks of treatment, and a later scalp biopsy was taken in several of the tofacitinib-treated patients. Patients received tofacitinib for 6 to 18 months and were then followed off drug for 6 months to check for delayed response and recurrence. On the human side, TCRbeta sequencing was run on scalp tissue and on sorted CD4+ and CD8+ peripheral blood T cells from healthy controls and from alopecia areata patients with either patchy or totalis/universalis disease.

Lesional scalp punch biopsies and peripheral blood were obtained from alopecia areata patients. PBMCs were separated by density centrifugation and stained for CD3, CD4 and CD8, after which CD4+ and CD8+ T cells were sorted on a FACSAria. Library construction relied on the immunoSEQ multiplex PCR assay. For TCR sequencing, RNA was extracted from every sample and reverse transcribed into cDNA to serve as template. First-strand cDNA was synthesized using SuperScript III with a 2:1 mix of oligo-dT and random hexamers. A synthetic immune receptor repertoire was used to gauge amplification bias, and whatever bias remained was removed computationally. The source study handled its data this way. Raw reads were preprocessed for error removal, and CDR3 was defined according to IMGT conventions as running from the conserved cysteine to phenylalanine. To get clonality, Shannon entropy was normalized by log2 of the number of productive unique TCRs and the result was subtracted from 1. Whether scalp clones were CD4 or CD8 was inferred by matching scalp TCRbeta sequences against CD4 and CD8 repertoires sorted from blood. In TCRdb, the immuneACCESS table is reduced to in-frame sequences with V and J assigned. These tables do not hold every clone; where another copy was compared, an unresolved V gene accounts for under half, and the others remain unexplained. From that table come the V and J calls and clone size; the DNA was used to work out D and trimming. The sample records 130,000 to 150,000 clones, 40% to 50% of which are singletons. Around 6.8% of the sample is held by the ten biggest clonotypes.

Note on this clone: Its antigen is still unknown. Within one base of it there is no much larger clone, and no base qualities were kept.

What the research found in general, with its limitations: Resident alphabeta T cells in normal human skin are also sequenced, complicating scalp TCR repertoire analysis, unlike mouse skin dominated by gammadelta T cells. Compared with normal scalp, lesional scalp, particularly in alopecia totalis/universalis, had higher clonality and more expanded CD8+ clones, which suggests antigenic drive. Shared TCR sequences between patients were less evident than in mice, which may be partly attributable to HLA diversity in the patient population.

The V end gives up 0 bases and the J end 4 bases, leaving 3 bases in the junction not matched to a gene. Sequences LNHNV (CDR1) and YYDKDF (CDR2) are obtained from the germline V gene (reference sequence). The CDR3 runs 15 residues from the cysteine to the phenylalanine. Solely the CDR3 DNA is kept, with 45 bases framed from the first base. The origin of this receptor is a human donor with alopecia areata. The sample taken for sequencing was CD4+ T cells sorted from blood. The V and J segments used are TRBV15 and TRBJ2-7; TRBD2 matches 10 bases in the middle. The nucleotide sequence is TGTGCCACCAGCAGAGAGGCTAGCGGGAGATACGAGCAGTACTTC. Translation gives CATSREASGRYEQYF.